This T cell receptor beta chain was profiled in a study of blood T cell repertoires in COVID-19. Authors' analysis steps: Amplifying reference gene primers gave estimates of nucleated cell counts. The assay was immunoSEQ multiplex PCR, and TCRdb's table has in-frame clones only and misses some. V, J and clone size are taken as reported in that table, and D and trimming were inferred from the DNA itself. The sample comprises about 140,000 clones, approximately 80% of which are singletons, and 9.5% to 13% rests with the top ten. The CDR3 has 13 amino acids. The germline V and J ends were trimmed by 2 bases and 0 bases, with 7 bases remaining between them. CDR1 is GTSNPN and CDR2 is SVGIG in the germline V gene (reference sequence).

The V call is TRBV30, the J call TRBJ1-1; no clear D. The receptor was derived from a man in his 60s with active or convalescent COVID-19. Sequencing input: peripheral blood. CDR3 region: CAWSLSLNTEAFF. The CDR3 bases are TGTGCCTGGAGTCTGTCCTTGAACACTGAAGCTTTCTTT.